The 25 T cell receptor beta chains below come from one sample, sequenced in a study of shared clonotypes between healthy human individuals. TCRdb's copy holds only in-frame clones and misses some; the assay was immunoSEQ multiplex PCR. The sample consists of 400,000 to 500,000 clones, roughly 85% of them appearing once. The sequencing sample was made of PBMCs. These receptors originate from a woman in her forties in good health. Some clones in this sample may be carry-over from other donors' samples.

The chain recombines TRBV4-2 with TRBJ1-2, with 7 bases aligning to TRBD1. The CDR3 is made up of 14 amino acids. J gave up 8 bases and V 5 bases, and 11 bases lay outside the gene matches. Germline CDR1 is LGHNA and CDR2 is YNFKEQ. The CDR3 DNA sequence: TGTGCCAGCAGCTTGGGGGGAGGGGGCTTCGGCTACACCTTC. As protein: CASSLGGGGFGYTF.

The chain links TRBV28 to TRBJ1-2, with D possibly matching TRBD1 (5 bases). The ends were cut back, 3 bases at V and 4 bases at J, with 9 bases in the middle. The CDR3 totals 13 residues. Germline assignment: CDR1 MDHEN and CDR2 SYDVKM. The CDR3 reads CASSFSGPYGYTF. The CDR3 DNA is TGTGCCAGCAGTTTTTCAGGGCCCTATGGCTACACCTTC.

The chain links TRBV28 to TRBJ1-4; 8 nucleotides align to TRBD1. Germline CDR1 MDHEN, CDR2 SYDVKM. CDR3 size: 17 residues. V lost 6 bases and J lost 2; bases outside the gene matches: 11. The CDR3: CASRGSQGAGTNEKLFF. CDR3 bases: TGTGCCAGCAGAGGAAGTCAGGGGGCCGGGACTAATGAAAAACTGTTTTTT.

Note on this clone: Its ends do not fully match the called genes, so a read error is possible. V usage is TRBV15 and J usage is TRBJ2-7; D is uncertain. Germline CDR1 LNHNV, CDR2 YYDKDF (reference sequence). The CDR3 extends over 15 amino acids. The CDR3 reads CATSRDSDRRAQLGF. The DNA of the CDR3 is TGTGCCACCAGCAGAGATTCCGACCGTCGGGCCCAGCTGGGGTTC.

The CDR3 region has the DNA TGTGCCAGCTCACCACCAACCGACCAAGAGACCCAGTACTTC. It translates to CASSPPTDQETQYF. This rearrangement joins TRBV18 to TRBJ2-5; D not certain. Trimming shortened V by 0 bases and J by 0 bases, and 5 bases separated the two germline ends. Germline CDR1 is KGHSH and CDR2 is LQKENI. The CDR3 loop spans 14 amino acids.

This clone occurred a few times. The V call is TRBV5-6, the J call TRBJ1-2; D may be TRBD1 (6 bases). CDR3 length: 14 residues. The germline CDR1 and CDR2 sequences are SGHDT and YYEEEE. Deletions cut 0 bases from V and 4 bases from J, with 10 bases between. The CDR3 sequence is CASSLDGGFYGYTF. The CDR3 DNA follows: TGTGCCAGCAGCTTGGATGGGGGCTTCTATGGCTACACCTTC. The complete variable domain, with remaining parts taken from reference TRBV5-6 and TRBJ1-2, reads DAGVTQSPTHLIKTRGQQVTLRCSPKSGHDTVSWYQQALGQGPQFIFQYYEEEERQRGNFPDRFSGHQFPNYSSELNVNALLLGDSALYLCASSLDGGFYGYTFGSGTRLTVV.

This rearrangement joins TRBV5-1 to TRBJ1-1; 7 nucleotides line up with TRBD1. The CDR3 totals 14 residues. V lost 1 base, J lost 5 bases, and 5 bases stayed unmatched. Germline-derived CDR1 and CDR2 are SGHRS and YFSETQ. CDR3 amino acids: CASSLLNRGTEAFF. Written as DNA, the CDR3 is TGCGCCAGCAGCTTGCTCAACAGGGGTACTGAAGCTTTCTTT.

The CDR3 protein is CASSFARGSGWDNEQFF. In DNA form, the CDR3 reads TGCGCCAGCAGCTTCGCCCGGGGTAGCGGGTGGGACAATGAGCAGTTCTTC. The genes are TRBV5-1 and TRBJ2-1, with 7 bases identical to TRBD2. Trimming cost V 2 bases and J 5 bases; bases outside gene matches: 13. Looked up from germline, CDR1 is SGHRS and CDR2 is YFSETQ. This CDR3 region has 17 residues.

This clone was observed a single time. Germline is not matched at one junction end, which may reflect a read error. This chain joins TRBV29-1 and TRBJ2-5, with D possibly being TRBD1 or TRBD2 (5 bases each). This CDR3 contains 13 residues. In germline, CDR1 is SQVTM, CDR2 ANQGSEA. The CDR3 reads CSVVLPGREAQYF. CDR3 nucleotide sequence: TGCAGCGTAGTACTACCGGGACGAGAGGCCCAGTACTTC.

This chain links TRBV13 with TRBJ1-2, with 11 bases lining up with TRBD1. V shed 3 bases and J 1 base; nucleotides not matched to a gene: 7. This CDR3 has 17 residues. The germline CDR1 and CDR2 sequences are PRHDT and FYEKMQ (reference sequence). For the CDR3, the DNA is TGTGCCAGCAGCTTTGACGGGACAGGGGGAGGTAACTATGGCTACACCTTC. It translates to CASSFDGTGGGNYGYTF.

This clone occurred once. The chain joins TRBV18 to TRBJ2-7; TRBD2 matches 9 bases. The junction had 12 bases not matched to a gene; V was cut back by 3 bases and J by 3 bases. Looked up from germline, CDR1 is KGHSH and CDR2 is LQKENI. The CDR3 is made up of 17 amino acids. The CDR3 DNA reads as TGTGCCAGCTCACCCCAAGCGGGAGGACGGCCGGGCTACGAGCAGTACTTC. Translation: CASSPQAGGRPGYEQYF.

J is TRBJ2-1 and V is TRBV7-8; perhaps TRBD2 as D (5 bases). The V end lost 3 bases, the J end lost 2 bases, and 11 bases lay between the germline ends. Germline loops: CDR1 SGHVS, CDR2 FQNEAQ. The CDR3 extends over 15 amino acids. The CDR3: CASSLRALAYNEQFF. CDR3 bases: TGTGCCAGCAGCTTGCGGGCCCTAGCCTACAATGAGCAGTTCTTC.

The chain uses TRBV9 and TRBJ2-7, with TRBD2 as a possible D gene (5 bases). The CDR3 contains 15 residues. V was shortened by 0 bases and J by 2 bases, with 12 bases between the two germline ends. In germline, CDR1 is SGDLS, CDR2 YYNGEE. CDR3 nucleotides: TGTGCCAGCAGCGTAGCTGCAGACTATACCTACGAGCAGTACTTC. This sequence encodes CASSVAADYTYEQYF.

This clone was seen a few times. The chain uses TRBV2 and TRBJ2-7; the D is unclear. This CDR3 spans 14 amino acids. The germline CDR1 and CDR2 sequences are SNHLY and FYNNEI. Trimming took 3 bases from V and 1 from J, leaving 10 bases between them. The DNA for the CDR3 is TGTGCCAGCAGTGATTGGGGAAGGTCCTACGAGCAGTACTTC. Its protein product is CASSDWGRSYEQYF.

CDR3 region: CASSLALRALNEKLFF. The CDR3 DNA reads as TGTGCCAGCAGCTTAGCCCTCAGGGCGCTTAATGAAAAACTGTTTTTT. The V and J genes are TRBV7-9 and TRBJ1-4; D possibly corresponds to TRBD1 (5 bases). V dropped 0 bases and J dropped 4 bases, with 12 bases sitting between them. Germline values: CDR1 SEHNR, CDR2 FQNEAQ (reference sequence). The CDR3 is 16 amino acids.

The chain joins TRBV6-1 to TRBJ1-1; D may be TRBD1 (6 bases). Trimming took off 7 bases at V and 0 bases at J, with 12 bases between the two ends. The germline V gene has CDR1 MNHNS and CDR2 SASEGT. The CDR3 sequence is 14 residues long. The CDR3 loop reads CASTKDRLNTEAFF. CDR3 coding DNA: TGTGCCAGCACCAAGGACAGATTGAACACTGAAGCTTTCTTT.

The rearrangement joins TRBV19 to TRBJ2-2, with D perhaps matching TRBD2 (5 bases). The V end lost 5 bases, the J end lost 2 bases, and 15 bases lay between the germline ends. This CDR3 has 16 amino acids. CDR1 and CDR2 (germline): LNHDA, SQIVND (reference sequence). Here the CDR3 DNA reads TGTGCCAGTAGTCTCATGTCCCTAGCAAACACCGGGGAGCTGTTTTTT. Its protein product is CASSLMSLANTGELFF.

The chain has TRBV7-2 and TRBJ2-5; 8 bases fit TRBD2. This CDR3 comprises 15 residues. With 4 bases clipped from V and 2 bases from J, the junction kept 6 bases outside the gene matches. Germline V gene data show CDR1 as SGHTA and CDR2 as FQGNSA. CDR3 coding DNA: TGTGCCAGCAGCTCCGGGGGGGGCAGACAAGAGACCCAGTACTTC. This codes for CASSSGGGRQETQYF.

The chain couples TRBV30 to TRBJ2-5, with 7 bases lining up with TRBD2. With the DNA end fitting TRBJ2-7 better, the J assignment may be wrong. CDR1 is GTSNPN, CDR2 SVGIG, per germline (reference sequence). The CDR3 loop spans 14 amino acids. CDR3 nucleotide sequence: TGTGCCTGGAGTGGGCGGGAGTCTACTTACGAGCAGTACTTC. Translation: CAWSGRESTYEQYF.

V gene TRBV7-9 combines with J gene TRBJ2-1; D is unresolved. The CDR3 loop spans 15 amino acids. Trimming shortened V by 2 bases and J by 5 bases, and 13 bases separated the two germline ends. Germline CDR1 reads SEHNR; CDR2 reads FQNEAQ (reference sequence). CDR3 in amino acids: CASSLTGRPHNEQFF. CDR3 DNA: TGTGCCAGCAGCTTAACTGGGCGGCCCCACAATGAGCAGTTCTTC.

The chain carries TRBV28 and TRBJ2-5; 14 positions match TRBD2. J gave up 7 bases and V 5 bases, and 3 bases lay outside the gene matches. CDR1 is MDHEN, CDR2 SYDVKM, per germline. The CDR3 runs to 14 residues. CDR3 sequence reads: CASSPGLAGGTQYF. The CDR3 bases are TGTGCCAGCAGTCCCGGACTAGCGGGAGGGACCCAGTACTTC.

The rearrangement joins TRBV5-1 to TRBJ2-3, with 8 bases fitting TRBD2. Germline CDR1 is SGHRS and CDR2 is YFSETQ. V lost 1 base and J lost 4; bases outside the gene matches: 8. The CDR3 totals 16 residues. The CDR3 region has the DNA TGCGCCAGCAGCTTGATGGGGGCGACTAGCGCAGATACGCAGTATTTT. As protein: CASSLMGATSADTQYF. Using reference TRBV5-1 and TRBJ2-3 for the parts outside the CDR3, the full variable domain is KAGVTQTPRYLIKTRGQQVTLSCSPISGHRSVSWYQQTPGQGLQFLFEYFSETQRNKGNFPGRFSGRQFSNSRSEMNVSTLELGDSALYLCASSLMGATSADTQYFGPGTRLTVL.

The chain recombines TRBV28 with TRBJ2-7, with TRBD2 identical over 8 bases. The CDR3 spans 14 residues. CDR1 is MDHEN and CDR2 is SYDVKM in the germline V gene. The V and J ends lost 8 bases and 2 bases, in that order; junction bases with no gene match: 8. Here the CDR3 reads CASSRAGGAYEQYF. The DNA of the CDR3 is TGTGCCAGCTCTAGGGCGGGAGGAGCCTACGAGCAGTACTTC.

This clone was found once. The chain combines TRBV28 with TRBJ1-2; 7 nucleotides agree with TRBD1. The CDR3 totals 13 residues. V lost 7 bases, J lost 4 bases, and 6 bases stayed unmatched. Germline V gene sequence: CDR1 MDHEN, CDR2 SYDVKM. The CDR3 reads CASTVTGAYGYTF. The CDR3 nucleotides are TGTGCCAGCACAGTCACAGGGGCCTATGGCTACACCTTC.

The chain has TRBV28 and TRBJ2-5; no reliable D call. With the DNA end fitting TRBJ2-7 better, the J assignment may be wrong. Germline V gene data show CDR1 as MDHEN and CDR2 as SYDVKM. The CDR3 is 14 amino acids. In DNA form, the CDR3 reads TGTGCCAGCAGTCACGAAGAATGGTCCTACGAGCAGTACTTC. It codes for CASSHEEWSYEQYF.